The 6 T cell receptor beta chains below all came from one sample that was sequenced in a study of shared clonotypes between healthy human individuals. TCRdb's copy holds only in-frame clones and misses some; the assay was immunoSEQ multiplex PCR. The sample consists of about 1.5 million clones, approximately 98% of them appearing once. The sequenced material came from naive CD4+ T cells sorted from blood. Subset meaning: CD45RA+ positively selected. All receptors derive from a man aged 25-45 years in good health.

This clone showed up just once. The V call is TRBV5-5, the J call TRBJ2-7; 7 nucleotides match TRBD2. CDR1 is SGHKS and CDR2 is YYEKEE in the germline V gene (reference sequence). Trimming removed 0 bases from V and 6 bases from J; junction bases left unmatched: 6. The CDR3 is 14 amino acids. CDR3 sequence (DNA): TGTGCCAGCAGCTTGGCCACCCTAGCGGCCGAGCAGTACTTC. Encoded protein: CASSLATLAAEQYF. Combining the CDR3 with reference TRBV5-5 and TRBJ2-7 gives the whole variable domain DAGVTQSPTHLIKTRGQQVTLRCSPISGHKSVSWYQQVLGQGPQFIFQYYEKEERGRGNFPDRFSARQFPNYSSELNVNALLLGDSALYLCASSLATLAAEQYFGPGTRLTVT.

The CDR3 spells CASSFGLSYEQYF. The CDR3 bases are TGTGCCAGCAGCTTCGGCTTGTCGTACGAGCAGTACTTC. The genes are TRBV7-3 and TRBJ2-7; unclear D gene. With 3 bases removed from V and 4 bases from J, the gap between germline ends came to 10 bases. In germline, CDR1 is SGHTA, CDR2 FQGTGA. This CDR3 has 13 residues.

Regarding this clone: Other nucleotide sequences from this sample produce the same CDR3. The chain couples TRBV18 to TRBJ1-5; no firm D call. Looked up from germline, CDR1 is KGHSH and CDR2 is LQKENI. The CDR3 length is 13 residues. Trimming took off 3 bases at V and 2 bases at J, with 5 bases between the two ends. DNA for the CDR3: TGTGCCAGCTCACCTTCGGGCAATCAGCCCCAGCATTTT. Translated: CASSPSGNQPQHF.

The count of this clone is one. This specimen includes other DNA sequences encoding the same CDR3. The chain employs TRBV5-1 and TRBJ2-7; 7 positions agree with TRBD1. V trimming: 3 bases; J trimming: 0 bases; junction bases outside the gene matches: 3. The germline gives CDR1 SGHRS, CDR2 YFSETQ. The CDR3 loop spans 14 amino acids. CDR3 amino acids: CASSYTGDSYEQYF. The CDR3 DNA follows: TGCGCCAGCAGCTACACAGGGGACTCCTACGAGCAGTACTTC.

The rearrangement joins TRBV5-1 to TRBJ2-1; D possibly uses TRBD1 or TRBD2 (5 bases each). Trimming left V 4 bases short and J 2 bases short, with 10 bases between. This CDR3 is 14 amino acids long. Germline lookup yields CDR1 SGHRS and CDR2 YFSETQ. The CDR3, as DNA: TGCGCCAGCAGCGATGGGACGGCCTACAATGAGCAGTTCTTC. Encoded protein: CASSDGTAYNEQFF.

The genes are TRBV14 and TRBJ1-1; D call uncertain. Germline V gene data show CDR1 as SGHDN and CDR2 as FVKESK. CDR3 length equals 15 residues. V lost 1 base and J 2 bases, leaving 11 bases between the germline ends. CDR3: CASSQGEEFNTEAFF. In DNA, the CDR3 is TGTGCCAGCAGCCAAGGAGAGGAGTTTAACACTGAAGCTTTCTTT. The full variable domain, its missing parts supplied by reference TRBV14 and TRBJ1-1, is EAGVTQFPSHSVIEKGQTVTLRCDPISGHDNLYWYRRVMGKEIKFLLHFVKESKQDESGMPNNRFLAERTGGTYSTLKVQPAELEDSGVYFCASSQGEEFNTEAFFGQGTRLTVV.